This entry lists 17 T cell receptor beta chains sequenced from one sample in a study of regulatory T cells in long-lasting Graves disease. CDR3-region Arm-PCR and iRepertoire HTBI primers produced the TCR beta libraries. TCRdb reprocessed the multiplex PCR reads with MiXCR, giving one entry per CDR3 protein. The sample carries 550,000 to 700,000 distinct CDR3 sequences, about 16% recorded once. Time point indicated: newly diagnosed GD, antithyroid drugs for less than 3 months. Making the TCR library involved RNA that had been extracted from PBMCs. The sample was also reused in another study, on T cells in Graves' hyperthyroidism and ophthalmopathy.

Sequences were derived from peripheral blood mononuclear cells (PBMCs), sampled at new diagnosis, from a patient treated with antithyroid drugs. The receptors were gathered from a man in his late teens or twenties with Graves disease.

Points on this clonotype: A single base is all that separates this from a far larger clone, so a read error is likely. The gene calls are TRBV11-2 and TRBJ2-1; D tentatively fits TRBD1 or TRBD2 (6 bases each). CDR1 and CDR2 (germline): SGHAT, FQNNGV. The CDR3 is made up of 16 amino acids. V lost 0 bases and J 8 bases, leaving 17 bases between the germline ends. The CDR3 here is CASSLDGRGDRHEQFF. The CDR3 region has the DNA TGTGCCAGCAGCTTAGACGGGAGAGGAGACAGGCATGAGCAGTTCTTC.

For the CDR3, the DNA is TGTGCCACCCTAAGAAAAAAAAGGTTCAACACCGGGGAGCTGTTTTTT. Translation gives CATLRKKRFNTGELFF. The V and J genes are TRBV24-1 and TRBJ2-2; D is unclear. The CDR3 runs 16 residues. Per germline, CDR1 KGHDR and CDR2 SFDVKD. V was trimmed by 9 bases and J by 2 bases, leaving 18 bases between them.

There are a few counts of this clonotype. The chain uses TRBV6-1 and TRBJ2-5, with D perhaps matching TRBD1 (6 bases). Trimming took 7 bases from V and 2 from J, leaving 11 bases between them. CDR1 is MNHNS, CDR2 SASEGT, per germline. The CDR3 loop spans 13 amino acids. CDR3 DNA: TGTGCCAGCACTCGGACAGCTCAAGAGACCCAGTACTTC. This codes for CASTRTAQETQYF.

The CDR3 reads CASSPYPGGPGEQYF. In DNA form, the CDR3 reads TGTGCCAGCAGTCCTTACCCGGGAGGGCCGGGTGAGCAGTACTTC. The rearrangement joins TRBV6-1 to TRBJ2-7; TRBD2 aligns across 8 bases. CDR3 length: 15 amino acids. Trimming took 5 bases from V and 7 from J; bases not matched to a gene: 13. CDR1 is MNHNS, CDR2 SASEGT, per germline.

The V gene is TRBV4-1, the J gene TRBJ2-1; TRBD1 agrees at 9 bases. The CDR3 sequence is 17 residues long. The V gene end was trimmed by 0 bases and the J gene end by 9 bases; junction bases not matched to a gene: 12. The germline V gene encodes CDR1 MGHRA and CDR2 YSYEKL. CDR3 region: CASSQEDPDRGKAEQFF. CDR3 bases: TGCGCCAGCAGCCAAGAGGACCCGGACAGGGGTAAGGCTGAGCAGTTCTTC.

This chain's CDR3 is CASSLRQNSPLHF. For the CDR3, the DNA is TGTGCCAGCAGCTTGCGGCAAAATTCACCCCTCCACTTT. This rearrangement joins TRBV7-2 to TRBJ1-6; the D is unclear. Germline V gene data show CDR1 as SGHTA and CDR2 as FQGNSA. V was trimmed by 3 bases and J by 7 bases, leaving 7 bases between them. This CDR3 comprises 13 residues.

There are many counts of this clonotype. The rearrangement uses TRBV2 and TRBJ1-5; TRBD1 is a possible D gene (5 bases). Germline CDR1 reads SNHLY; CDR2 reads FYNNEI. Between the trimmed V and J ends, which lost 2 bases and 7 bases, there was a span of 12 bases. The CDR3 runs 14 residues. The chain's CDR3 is CASSETHGDQPQHF. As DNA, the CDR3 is TGTGCCAGCAGTGAAACACATGGGGACCAGCCCCAGCATTTT.

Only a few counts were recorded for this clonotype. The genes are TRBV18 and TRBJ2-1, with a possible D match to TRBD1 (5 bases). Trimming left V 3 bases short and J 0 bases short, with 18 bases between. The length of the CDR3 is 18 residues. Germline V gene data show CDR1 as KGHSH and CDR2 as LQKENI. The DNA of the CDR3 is TGTGCCAGCTCACCCTACCAGGGATCCGTAAGCTCCTACAATGAGCAGTTCTTC. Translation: CASSPYQGSVSSYNEQFF.

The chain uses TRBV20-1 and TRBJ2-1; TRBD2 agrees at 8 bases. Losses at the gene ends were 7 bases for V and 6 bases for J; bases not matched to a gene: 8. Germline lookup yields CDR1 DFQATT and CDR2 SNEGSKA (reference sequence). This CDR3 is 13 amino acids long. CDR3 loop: CSVKGLGFNEQFF. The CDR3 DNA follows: TGCAGTGTTAAGGGACTAGGATTCAATGAGCAGTTCTTC.

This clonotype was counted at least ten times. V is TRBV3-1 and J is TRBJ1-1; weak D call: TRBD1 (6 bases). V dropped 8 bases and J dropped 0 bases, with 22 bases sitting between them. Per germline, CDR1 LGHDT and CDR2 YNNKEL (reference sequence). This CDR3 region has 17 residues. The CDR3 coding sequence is TGTGCCAGCCGAGCCGAGGGGGGGTTTGACATGAACACTGAAGCTTTCTTT. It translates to CASRAEGGFDMNTEAFF.

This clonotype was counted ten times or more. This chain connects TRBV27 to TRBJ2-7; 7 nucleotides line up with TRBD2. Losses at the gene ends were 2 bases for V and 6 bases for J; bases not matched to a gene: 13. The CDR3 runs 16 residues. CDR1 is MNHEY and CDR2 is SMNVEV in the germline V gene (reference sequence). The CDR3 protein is CASSLNVFAGEGEQYF. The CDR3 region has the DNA TGTGCCAGCAGTTTAAACGTCTTTGCGGGAGAGGGCGAGCAGTACTTC.

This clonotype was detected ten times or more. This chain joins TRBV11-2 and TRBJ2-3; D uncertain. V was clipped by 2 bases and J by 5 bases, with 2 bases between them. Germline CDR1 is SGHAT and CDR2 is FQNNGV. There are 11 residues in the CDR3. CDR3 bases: TGTGCCAGCAGCTTACAAGATACGCAGTATTTT. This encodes CASSLQDTQYF.

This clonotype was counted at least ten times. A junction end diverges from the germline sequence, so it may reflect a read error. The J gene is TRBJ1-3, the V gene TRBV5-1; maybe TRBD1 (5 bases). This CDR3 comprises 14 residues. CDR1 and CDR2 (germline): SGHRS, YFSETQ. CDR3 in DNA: TGTGCCAGCAGCCTTGGGGGGGCTGGAAACACCATATATTTT. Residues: CASSLGGAGNTIYF.

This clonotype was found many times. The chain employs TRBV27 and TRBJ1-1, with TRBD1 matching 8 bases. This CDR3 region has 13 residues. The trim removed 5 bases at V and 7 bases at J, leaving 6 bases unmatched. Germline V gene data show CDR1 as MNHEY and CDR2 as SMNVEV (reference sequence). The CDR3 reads CASSPTGAVEAFF. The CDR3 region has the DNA TGTGCCAGCAGTCCGACAGGGGCGGTTGAAGCTTTCTTT.

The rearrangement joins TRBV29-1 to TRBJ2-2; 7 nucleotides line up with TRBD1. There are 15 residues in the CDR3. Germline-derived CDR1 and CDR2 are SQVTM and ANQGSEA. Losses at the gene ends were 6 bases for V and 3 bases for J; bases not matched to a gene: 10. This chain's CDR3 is CSVWDPGQYTGELFF. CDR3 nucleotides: TGCAGCGTCTGGGATCCGGGACAGTACACCGGGGAGCTGTTTTTT.

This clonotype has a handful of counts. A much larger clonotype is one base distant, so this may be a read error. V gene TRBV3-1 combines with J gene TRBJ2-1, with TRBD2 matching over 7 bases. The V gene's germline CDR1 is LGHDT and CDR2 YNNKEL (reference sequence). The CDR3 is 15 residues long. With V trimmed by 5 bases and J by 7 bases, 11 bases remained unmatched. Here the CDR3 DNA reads TGTGCCAGCAGCTCACCGGGCGGGAGTATGAATGAGCAGTTCTTC. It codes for CASSSPGGSMNEQFF.

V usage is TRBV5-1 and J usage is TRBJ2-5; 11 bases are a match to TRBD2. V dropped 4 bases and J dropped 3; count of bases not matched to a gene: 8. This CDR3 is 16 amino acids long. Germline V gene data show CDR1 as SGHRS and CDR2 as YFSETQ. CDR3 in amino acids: CASSVGTSGLKETQYF. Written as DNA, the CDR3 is TGCGCCAGCAGCGTAGGGACTAGCGGTCTAAAAGAGACCCAGTACTTC.